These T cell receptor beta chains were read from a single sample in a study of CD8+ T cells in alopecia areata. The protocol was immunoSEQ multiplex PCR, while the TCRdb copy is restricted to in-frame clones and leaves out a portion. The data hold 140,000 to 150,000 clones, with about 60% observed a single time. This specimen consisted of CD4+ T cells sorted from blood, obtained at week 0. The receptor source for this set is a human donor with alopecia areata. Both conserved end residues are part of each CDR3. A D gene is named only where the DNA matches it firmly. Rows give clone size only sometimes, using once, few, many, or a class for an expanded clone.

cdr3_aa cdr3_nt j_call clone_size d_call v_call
CAITPGGRTQYF TGTGCCATCACCCCAGGGGGACGAACGCAGTATTTT TRBJ2-3 NA TRBD1 TRBV10-3
CASSPSGGREPQHF TGTGCCAGCAGCCCGTCCGGGGGCAGAGAGCCCCAGCATTTT TRBJ1-5 NA NA TRBV7-2
CASSSPGETEAFF TGTGCCAGCAGCTCCCCTGGGGAGACTGAAGCTTTCTTT TRBJ1-1 few NA TRBV7-9
CASRGRGQGRETQYF TGCGCCAGCAGGGGACGGGGACAGGGGAGAGAGACCCAGTACTTC TRBJ2-5 NA TRBD1 TRBV4-1
CASSLYGPGGTDTQYF TGTGCCAGCAGTTTATATGGTCCAGGGGGAACAGATACGCAGTATTTT TRBJ2-3 NA TRBD1 TRBV27
CASSFATNEKLFF TGTGCCAGCAGTTTCGCGACGAATGAAAAACTGTTTTTT TRBJ1-4 NA NA TRBV27
CASSPGPDSSYNEQFF TGTGCCAGCAGCCCCGGACCAGACAGCTCCTACAATGAGCAGTTCTTC TRBJ2-1 few NA TRBV13
CASSPQGNTGELFF TGTGCCAGCTCACCACAGGGGAACACCGGGGAGCTGTTTTTT TRBJ2-2 once NA TRBV18
CASSTRTSTDTQYF TGTGCCAGCAGCACCCGGACTAGCACAGATACGCAGTATTTT TRBJ2-3 few NA TRBV13
CASSLGTVGVPQHF TGTGCCAGCAGCTTGGGGACAGTCGGGGTGCCCCAGCATTTT TRBJ1-5 once TRBD1 TRBV7-2
CASSGPIRQGVSPLHF TGTGCCAGCAGTGGCCCAATTCGTCAGGGGGTATCACCCCTCCACTTT TRBJ1-6 NA TRBD1 TRBV2
CSVSTGHSGYTF TGCAGCGTTTCGACAGGGCATTCTGGCTACACCTTC TRBJ1-2 NA TRBD1 TRBV29-1
CASSAVSTDTQYF TGTGCCAGCAGTGCGGTCAGCACAGATACGCAGTATTTT TRBJ2-3 few NA TRBV6-4
CASSQGASLETQYF TGTGCCAGCAGCCAAGGGGCTAGTCTGGAGACCCAGTACTTC TRBJ2-5 NA NA TRBV4-2
CSVERQGGGYGYTF TGCAGCGTTGAAAGGCAGGGTGGTGGCTATGGCTACACCTTC TRBJ1-2 NA NA TRBV29-1
CAWTQGGSSPLHF TGTGCCTGGACGCAGGGAGGAAGTTCACCCCTCCACTTT TRBJ1-6 NA NA TRBV30
CATFPGGTNSPLHF TGTGCCACCTTTCCGGGTGGAACTAATTCACCCCTCCACTTT TRBJ1-6 NA NA TRBV28
CASSAPGQTNSPLHF TGTGCCAGCAGTGCTCCGGGACAGACAAATTCACCCCTCCACTTT TRBJ1-6 NA TRBD1 TRBV25-1
CASSATSPGETQYF TGTGCCAGCAGTGCGACTAGCCCTGGGGAGACCCAGTACTTC TRBJ2-5 NA TRBD2 TRBV6-6
CASSLGGRGLNEQFF TGTGCCAGCAGCTTGGGTGGGAGGGGGCTTAATGAGCAGTTCTTC TRBJ2-1 NA NA TRBV7-2
CASSEASTGGGYTF TGTGCCAGCAGTGAAGCGTCAACAGGGGGTGGCTACACCTTC TRBJ1-2 NA TRBD1 TRBV2
CASSQGRQLNQPQHF TGCGCCAGCAGCCAAGGTAGGCAGCTTAATCAGCCCCAGCATTTT TRBJ1-5 NA NA TRBV4-1
CASRDRPGTGMDTIYF TGCGCCAGCAGGGACCGACCCGGGACAGGCATGGACACCATATATTTT TRBJ1-3 NA TRBD1 TRBV5-1
CASTSWGPTVGYTF TGTGCCAGTACCTCATGGGGACCCACCGTGGGCTACACCTTC TRBJ1-2 few NA TRBV19
CASSLPTESDIQYF TGTGCCAGCAGCTTACCGACAGAATCCGACATTCAGTACTTC TRBJ2-4 NA NA TRBV7-2
CASSDSNYGYTF TGTGCCAGCAGTGACAGCAACTATGGCTACACCTTC TRBJ1-2 few NA TRBV6-5
CASSLEPVLYEQYF TGTGCCAGCAGCTTAGAGCCGGTCCTTTACGAGCAGTACTTC TRBJ2-7 NA NA TRBV7-2
CSARLGSEQYF TGCAGTGCCAGATTGGGGAGCGAGCAGTACTTC TRBJ2-7 NA NA TRBV20-1
CASSQPRQGSGGYTF TGCGCCAGCAGCCAACCACGACAGGGAAGTGGCGGCTACACCTTC TRBJ1-2 NA TRBD1 TRBV4-1
CASSPDFWTENPTDTQYF TGTGCCAGCAGCCCAGATTTTTGGACGGAGAACCCCACAGATACGCAGTATTTT TRBJ2-3 NA NA TRBV14
CSVEDHWGAETQYF TGCAGCGTTGAAGATCATTGGGGAGCAGAGACCCAGTACTTC TRBJ2-5 NA NA TRBV29-1
CASKLDRFNEQFF TGCGCCAGCAAATTAGACAGGTTCAATGAGCAGTTCTTC TRBJ2-1 NA NA TRBV5-1
CASSLSGRFRNQPQHF TGTGCCAGCAGCTTAAGCGGACGGTTTCGCAATCAGCCCCAGCATTTT TRBJ1-5 once NA TRBV11-3
CSAQTRNTQYF TGCAGCGCTCAAACTAGGAATACGCAGTATTTT TRBJ2-3 NA NA TRBV29-1
CASSPSIRDTYNEQFF TGCGCCAGCAGCCCTTCAATCCGGGACACCTACAATGAGCAGTTCTTC TRBJ2-1 NA NA TRBV5-1
CASSLDRIGARGTDTQYF TGTGCCAGCAGCTTGGACAGGATCGGCGCAAGAGGCACAGATACGCAGTATTTT TRBJ2-3 NA NA TRBV5-4
CAWRSPRGNSPLHF TGTGCCTGGAGGAGCCCGAGGGGGAATTCACCCCTCCACTTT TRBJ1-6 few NA TRBV30
CASSLKGASRDTQYF TGTGCCAGCAGTTTAAAGGGGGCCAGCAGAGATACGCAGTATTTT TRBJ2-3 NA TRBD1 TRBV27
CASSRTGAYGYTF TGTGCCAGCTCCCGGACAGGGGCCTATGGCTACACCTTC TRBJ1-2 NA TRBD1 TRBV18
CASSTGQGGDEQFF TGCGCCAGCAGCACCGGACAGGGAGGCGATGAGCAGTTCTTC TRBJ2-1 NA TRBD1 TRBV5-1
CACASGGPNEQFF TGTGCCTGCGCTAGCGGGGGGCCCAATGAGCAGTTCTTC TRBJ2-1 few TRBD2 TRBV30
CSVMDPETQYF TGCAGCGTAATGGACCCTGAGACCCAGTACTTC TRBJ2-5 NA NA TRBV29-1